The 5 T cell receptor beta chains in this list originate from one sample, sequenced in a study of spatial heterogeneity in lung cancer. From the 5' RACE reads, TCRdb called clonotypes with MiXCR, one entry per CDR3 protein. Of approximately 17,000 distinct CDR3 sequences in the sample, approximately 20% are singletons; the top ten hold 6.2%. Time point specified: blood at routine non-recurrence follow-up after resection. Sequenced material: PBMCs, taken at follow-up. The receptors here all came from a male donor with early-stage non-small cell lung cancer.

This clonotype rates as medium-sized. The chain links TRBV6-2 or TRBV6-3 to TRBJ1-1; 8 bases are shared with TRBD1. Germline assignment: CDR1 MNHEY and CDR2 SVGEGT. This CDR3 spans 12 amino acids. Trimming at V came to 8 bases and at J to 3 bases, leaving 2 bases not matched to a gene. CDR3 amino acids: CASLDRDTEAFF. The CDR3 DNA is TGTGCCAGCCTGGACAGGGACACTGAAGCTTTCTTT.

The rearrangement joins TRBV24-1 to TRBJ2-5, with D possibly TRBD1 on 5 matching bases. From germline, CDR1 is KGHDR and CDR2 SFDVKD. The V end lost 2 bases, the J end lost 0 bases, and 9 bases lay between the germline ends. The CDR3 covers 15 residues. DNA for the CDR3: TGTGCCACCAGTGATTCGACAGAGTACCAAGAGACCCAGTACTTC. Its translation is CATSDSTEYQETQYF.

This clonotype has a handful of counts. The V call is TRBV29-1, the J call TRBJ2-2; no clear D. V shed 7 bases and J shed 6 bases, with 6 bases lying between them. CDR1 and CDR2 (germline): SQVTM, ANQGSEA. The CDR3 runs 10 residues. The CDR3, as DNA: TGCAGCGCAGAGGCCGGGGAGCTGTTTTTT. It encodes CSAEAGELFF.

The rearrangement links TRBV27 to TRBJ2-1; D possibly corresponds to TRBD2 (5 bases). CDR1 is MNHEY and CDR2 is SMNVEV in the germline V gene (reference sequence). V was trimmed by 7 bases and J by 0 bases, leaving 13 bases between them. The CDR3 is 15 amino acids. For the CDR3, the DNA is TGTGCCAGCACCCGCGGCGGGCCCTCCTACAATGAGCAGTTCTTC. Residues: CASTRGGPSYNEQFF.

This clonotype is classed as medium-sized. The chain combines TRBV6-2 or TRBV6-3 with TRBJ1-5; D unresolved. Germline CDR1 reads MNHEY; CDR2 reads SVGEGT. Trimming cost V 0 bases and J 6 bases, with 12 bases left between them. This CDR3 spans 15 amino acids. The CDR3, as DNA: TGTGCCAGCAGTTACTCAGGTCGGTCAGTTCAGCCCCAGCATTTT. As protein: CASSYSGRSVQPQHF.